Following are 10 T cell receptor beta chains from one sample sequenced in a study of blood T cell repertoires in COVID-19. Using immunoSEQ multiplex PCR, the repertoire was profiled, and TCRdb retains in-frame clones only, with some absent. The table lists 200,000 to 250,000 clones, 70% to 85% of them singletons. Specimen: PBMCs or T cells enriched from blood (not recorded which). The receptors stem from a man in his sixties who had recovered from COVID-19.

In this sample, this clone turned up once. The rearrangement links TRBV5-6 to TRBJ2-5; D is uncertain. Germline assignment: CDR1 SGHDT and CDR2 YYEEEE. This CDR3 comprises 14 residues. Trimming left V 1 base short and J 1 base short, with 8 bases between. CDR3 sequence reads: CASSLFHVQETQYF. DNA of the CDR3: TGTGCCAGCAGCTTGTTCCATGTCCAAGAGACCCAGTACTTC.

V and J are TRBV24-1 and TRBJ2-2; the D gene is possibly TRBD2 (5 bases). This CDR3 spans 14 amino acids. CDR1 and CDR2 from the germline V gene are KGHDR and SFDVKD. Trimming cost V 5 bases and J 4 bases, with 10 bases left between them. Here the CDR3 DNA reads TGTGCCACCAGTGCAACGGGGAGCACCGGGGAGCTGTTTTTT. It is translated as CATSATGSTGELFF.

The chain recombines TRBV21-1 with TRBJ1-2; the DNA was not compared with TRBD1, the D call given in the table. TRBV21-1 is noted as a pseudogene. The CDR3 has 12 amino acids. The CDR3 sequence is CASGTGSYGYTF. In nucleotides, the CDR3 is TGTGCCAGCGGGACAGGGTCTTATGGCTACACCTTC.

V is TRBV5-5 and J is TRBJ2-5; possible D gene TRBD1, 5 bases. In germline, CDR1 is SGHKS, CDR2 YYEKEE (reference sequence). V was shortened by 6 bases and J by 2 bases, with 11 bases between the two germline ends. The CDR3 is 13 amino acids. Here the CDR3 reads CASTPTAQETQYF. The CDR3 region has the DNA TGTGCCAGCACCCCGACAGCTCAAGAGACCCAGTACTTC.

This chain links TRBV30 with TRBJ1-1, with 9 bases matching TRBD1. The CDR3 extends over 13 amino acids. The germline V gene encodes CDR1 GTSNPN and CDR2 SVGIG (reference sequence). Trimming at V came to 5 bases and at J to 3 bases, leaving 4 bases not matched to a gene. The CDR3 is CAWWTGVDTEAFF. The CDR3 nucleotides read TGTGCCTGGTGGACAGGGGTCGACACTGAAGCTTTCTTT.

This clone was picked up a small number of times. This chain connects TRBV18 to TRBJ2-5; 10 bases line up with TRBD1. The CDR3 has 16 amino acids. From germline, CDR1 is KGHSH and CDR2 LQKENI. V gave up 3 bases and J gave up 7 bases; unmatched junction bases: 11. CDR3 sequence: CASSPAGTGVVGTQYF. CDR3 bases: TGTGCCAGCTCACCCGCCGGGACAGGGGTCGTCGGGACCCAGTACTTC.

V usage is TRBV19 and J usage is TRBJ2-7; no clear D. Deletions cut 4 bases from V and 1 base from J, with 17 bases between. Germline CDR1 reads LNHDA; CDR2 reads SQIVND (reference sequence). CDR3 length: 16 amino acids. CDR3 nucleotides: TGTGCCAGTAGTAGTCGATCGGCTAAGAGGTCCTACGAGCAGTACTTC. Translated, it gives CASSSRSAKRSYEQYF.

CDR3 loop: CATSRAGTNNSPLHF. DNA for the CDR3: TGTGCCACCAGCAGAGCTGGGACTAATAATTCACCCCTCCACTTT. The rearrangement uses TRBV15 and TRBJ1-6; tentative D call: TRBD1 (5 bases). Looked up from germline, CDR1 is LNHNV and CDR2 is YYDKDF (reference sequence). Trimming stripped 1 base from V and 5 bases from J, with 9 bases between. This CDR3 is 15 amino acids long.

The rearrangement joins TRBV4-2 to TRBJ1-2; maybe TRBD1 (5 bases). The CDR3 sequence is 16 residues long. The germline V and J ends were trimmed by 0 bases and 4 bases, with 15 bases remaining between them. Germline CDR1 reads LGHNA; CDR2 reads YNFKEQ. The CDR3 DNA reads TGTGCCAGCAGCCAAGATGTCCCTAGCGGGGCCTATGGCTACACCTTC. Protein product: CASSQDVPSGAYGYTF.

The chain recombines TRBV7-2 with TRBJ2-7; TRBD1 might be the D (5 bases). Germline V gene sequence: CDR1 SGHTA, CDR2 FQGNSA. This CDR3 is built from 15 residues. V was clipped by 8 bases and J by 5 bases, with 22 bases between them. The CDR3 DNA follows: TGTGCCAGCCTACCCCAATGGGGCAGTACCCACGAGCAGTACTTC. It is translated as CASLPQWGSTHEQYF.